The clone carrying this T cell receptor (beta chain) was counted a single time. This specimen comes from a study of PD-L1 blockade in urothelial cancer. Overall study context: Administration of atezolizumab to patients began around 2014, at 1,200 mg intravenously every 3 weeks. Each patient had 0 to 3 earlier chemotherapy regimens.

Data came from immunoSEQ multiplex PCR; TCRdb stores just in-frame clones and leaves some out. The sample carries 35,000 to 50,000 clones, 85% to 90% recorded once. Between the trimmed V and J ends, which lost 4 bases and 4 bases, there was a span of 10 bases. The germline CDR1 and CDR2 sequences are LNHNV and YYDKDF (reference sequence). The CDR3 extends over 13 amino acids. Disease in patients was locally advanced or metastatic urothelial carcinoma. The chain recombines TRBV15 with TRBJ2-5; tentative D call: TRBD1 (6 bases). The starting material was PBMCs, obtained around atezolizumab (anti-PD-L1) treatment. This clonotype was sampled from a woman aged 55-69 years with urothelial cancer. Here the CDR3 DNA reads TGTGCCACCAGCATAGACAGGATAGAGACCCAGTACTTC. Amino acid sequence: CATSIDRIETQYF.